The 23 T cell receptor beta chains presented below share a single source sample, sequenced in a study of neurological immune-mediated disorders (dated by TCRdb to the late 2010s). The library was prepared using 5' RACE. The sequencer listed for this sample is Illumina HiSeq 2500. The public sequencing data were trimmed at Q25 with fastp and processed into clonotypes with MiXCR by TCRdb, which kept only in-frame beta chains. Entries are consolidated by CDR3 protein sequence, retaining the most common genes and DNA. In all, the sample holds approximately 40,000 distinct CDR3 sequences, and 10% of those were seen once. About 6.6% of the sample rests with the top ten. The sequencing sample was made of PBMCs. These receptors were obtained from a woman aged 25 to 39 with HTLV-1-associated myelopathy (HAM/TSP).

This clonotype appeared many times. The chain links TRBV7-2 to TRBJ2-7; 9 nucleotides line up with TRBD2. CDR1 is SGHTA, CDR2 FQGNSA, per germline. V shed 4 bases and J 7 bases; nucleotides not matched to a gene: 11. The CDR3 runs 15 residues. The chain's CDR3 is CASSSASGMGSEQYF. CDR3 DNA sequence: TGTGCCAGCAGCTCAGCTAGCGGGATGGGTTCGGAGCAGTACTTC. Using reference TRBV7-2 and TRBJ2-7 for the parts outside the CDR3, the full variable domain is GAGVSQSPSNKVTEKGKDVELRCDPISGHTALYWYRQSLGQGLEFLIYFQGNSAPDKSGLPSDRFSAERTGGSVSTLTIQRTQQEDSAVYLCASSSASGMGSEQYFGPGTRLTVT.

The V gene is TRBV5-6, the J gene TRBJ2-2; 10 bases line up with TRBD1. The length of the CDR3 is 17 residues. From germline, CDR1 is SGHDT and CDR2 YYEEEE. V lost 4 bases, J lost 6 bases, and 12 bases stayed unmatched. The CDR3 sequence: CASSRGTGTGVAGELFF. CDR3 nucleotide sequence: TGTGCCAGCAGCCGGGGGACCGGGACAGGGGTCGCCGGGGAGCTGTTTTTT.

The V call is TRBV20-1, the J call TRBJ1-2; D is possibly TRBD1 (6 bases). The CDR3 loop spans 16 amino acids. V dropped 5 bases and J dropped 6 bases, with 25 bases sitting between them. Germline values: CDR1 DFQATT, CDR2 SNEGSKA (reference sequence). The CDR3 sequence: CSAARDRTINSNGYTF. CDR3 nucleotide sequence: TGCAGTGCTGCACGTGACAGGACCATAAATTCAAATGGCTACACCTTC.

This clonotype was counted ten times or more. The chain is built from TRBV29-1 and TRBJ1-1; D is undetermined. V was shortened by 7 bases and J by 5 bases, with 17 bases between the two germline ends. The CDR3 is 13 residues long. CDR1 SQVTM and CDR2 ANQGSEA come from the germline V gene. In DNA, the CDR3 is TGCAGCGGGACCCCGGGCCCAAGGACTGAAGCTTTCTTT. Translating gives CSGTPGPRTEAFF.

This clonotype was seen at least ten times. This chain connects TRBV10-2 to TRBJ2-4, with no clear D. The CDR3 extends over 16 amino acids. Looked up from germline, CDR1 is WSHSY and CDR2 is SAAADI. Trimming removed 3 bases at V and 3 bases at J, with 15 bases between. The CDR3 DNA is TGCGCCAGCAGTGACTTTACGGGCCGAGGCAAAAACATTCAGTACTTC. This sequence encodes CASSDFTGRGKNIQYF.

This clonotype was seen ten or more times. The rearrangement joins TRBV20-1 to TRBJ2-1, with 11 bases that match TRBD2. The germline gives CDR1 DFQATT, CDR2 SNEGSKA (reference sequence). The ends lost 6 bases at V and 4 bases at J; junction bases unmatched: 17. This CDR3 contains 18 residues. The CDR3 sequence is CSAKILAGGPNDYNEQFF. DNA of the CDR3: TGCAGTGCCAAGATCCTAGCGGGGGGCCCCAATGATTACAATGAGCAGTTCTTC.

This clonotype was seen a few times. Here the CDR3 reads CASSLNTGGFYEQYF. The DNA of the CDR3 is TGTGCCAGCAGCCTGAATACAGGGGGTTTCTACGAGCAGTACTTC. V usage is TRBV4-2 and J usage is TRBJ2-7; 8 positions agree with TRBD1. Losses at the gene ends were 4 bases for V and 3 bases for J; bases not matched to a gene: 8. The CDR3 totals 15 residues. Germline V lookup: CDR1 LGHNA, CDR2 YNFKEQ.

This clonotype was detected many times. The J gene is TRBJ2-7, the V gene TRBV5-1; D may be TRBD1 or TRBD2 (5 bases each). The germline V gene has CDR1 SGHRS and CDR2 YFSETQ. CDR3 length equals 16 residues. Trimming took off 1 base at V and 6 bases at J, with 20 bases between the two ends. As DNA, the CDR3 is TGCGCCAGCAGCTTGATGCTATTGGGGGTTAACGGCGAGCAGTACTTC. Amino acids: CASSLMLLGVNGEQYF.

This clonotype was observed many times. The chain has TRBV3-1 and TRBJ2-4; tentative D call: TRBD2 (7 bases). The CDR3 length is 17 residues. V was trimmed by 3 bases and J by 1 base, leaving 16 bases between them. Germline-derived CDR1 and CDR2 are LGHDT and YNNKEL (reference sequence). The CDR3 protein is CASSQTGGLPAKNIQYF. Written as DNA, the CDR3 is TGTGCCAGCAGCCAGACGGGGGGCCTTCCCGCCAAAAACATTCAGTACTTC.

This clonotype was observed at least ten times. This chain joins TRBV12-3 or TRBV12-4 and TRBJ1-1; 9 positions match TRBD1. This CDR3 comprises 16 residues. The V segment lost 6 bases and the J segment 6 bases; nucleotides outside the gene matches: 14. In nucleotides, the CDR3 is TGTGCCAGCAGCCACCCCTTGGGACAGGGACAAGCTGAAGCTTTCTTT. It encodes CASSHPLGQGQAEAFF.

The V and J genes are TRBV14 and TRBJ2-1, with D hard to call. The V and J ends lost 0 bases and 0 bases respectively, with 9 bases between them. Germline V gene sequence: CDR1 SGHDN, CDR2 FVKESK. CDR3 length equals 16 residues. The CDR3 DNA reads TGTGCCAGCAGCCAAGATCTCGGGTGCTCCTACAATGAGCAGTTCTTC. Amino acids: CASSQDLGCSYNEQFF.

This clonotype was picked up many times. This chain uses TRBV5-6 with TRBJ2-7; D is possibly TRBD1 (8 bases). CDR1 and CDR2 from the germline V gene are SGHDT and YYEEEE. The length of the CDR3 is 14 residues. The V gene lost 4 bases and the J gene lost 1 base, with 12 bases spanning the gap. This CDR3 reads CASSQRDRSYEQYF. The DNA of the CDR3 is TGTGCCAGCAGCCAGCGGGACAGGTCCTACGAGCAGTACTTC.

This clonotype was recorded at least ten times. The chain joins TRBV5-1 to TRBJ1-5; TRBD1 agrees at 7 bases. Losses at the gene ends were 0 bases for V and 4 bases for J; bases not matched to a gene: 10. The CDR3 totals 17 residues. Germline V CDR1 and CDR2: SGHRS, YFSETQ. The CDR3 reads CASSLEAMDRSNQPQHF. In nucleotides, the CDR3 is TGCGCCAGCAGCTTGGAGGCGATGGACAGGTCTAATCAGCCCCAGCATTTT.

The gene calls are TRBV10-3 and TRBJ2-2; 9 positions match TRBD2. With 7 bases clipped from V and 4 bases from J, the junction kept 4 bases outside the gene matches. This CDR3 contains 14 residues. Germline loops: CDR1 ENHRY, CDR2 SYGVKD. CDR3 nucleotides: TGTGCCATCAAGGCTAGCGGGACCACCGGGGAGCTGTTTTTT. Encoded protein: CAIKASGTTGELFF.

This clonotype was seen repeatedly, ten times or more. The chain couples TRBV5-1 to TRBJ1-1, with 9 bases fitting TRBD1. CDR3 length: 18 amino acids. Unmatched junction bases numbered 13, after V lost 4 bases and J lost 0 bases. Germline CDR1 reads SGHRS; CDR2 reads YFSETQ. The CDR3 sequence: CASSDPGQGPFMNTEAFF. CDR3 bases: TGCGCCAGCAGCGATCCGGGACAGGGACCTTTCATGAACACTGAAGCTTTCTTT.

This clonotype was seen ten or more times. This chain links TRBV5-6 with TRBJ1-3; D unclear. Trimming took 5 bases from V and 3 from J, leaving 18 bases between them. The CDR3 totals 16 residues. Germline V gives CDR1 SGHDT, CDR2 YYEEEE. The CDR3 loop reads CASSPYSSKGGNTIYF. The CDR3 nucleotides read TGTGCCAGCAGTCCCTACTCCTCTAAGGGTGGAAACACCATATATTTT.

This clonotype was seen many times. The chain recombines TRBV20-1 with TRBJ2-3; tentative D call: TRBD1 (6 bases). V gave up 6 bases and J gave up 2 bases, with 9 bases separating them. Germline V gene sequence: CDR1 DFQATT, CDR2 SNEGSKA (reference sequence). The CDR3 extends over 12 amino acids. The CDR3 spells CSAGDNTDTQYF. The CDR3 coding sequence is TGCAGTGCGGGGGACAACACAGATACGCAGTATTTT.

This clonotype turned up a few times. V is TRBV30 and J is TRBJ2-2; D is unresolved. V was shortened by 3 bases and J by 1 base, with 9 bases between the two germline ends. The CDR3 is 14 amino acids. Germline V gives CDR1 GTSNPN, CDR2 SVGIG (reference sequence). CDR3 region: CAWRITGNTGELFF. The CDR3 DNA follows: TGTGCCTGGAGAATAACCGGGAACACCGGGGAGCTGTTTTTT.

This clonotype was recorded at least ten times. The chain recombines TRBV3-1 with TRBJ1-2, with D perhaps TRBD1 (5 bases). The CDR3 is made up of 15 amino acids. The germline V gene encodes CDR1 LGHDT and CDR2 YNNKEL (reference sequence). V was shortened by 1 base and J by 1 base, with 10 bases between the two germline ends. The CDR3 bases are TGTGCCAGCAGCCAAGGACAGTCCTTTAACTATGGCTACACCTTC. Translating it yields CASSQGQSFNYGYTF.

The sample holds many counts of this clonotype. V is TRBV7-2 and J is TRBJ2-1, with TRBD2 matching over 7 bases. After removal of 3 bases from V and 4 bases from J, the junction contained 3 bases not matched to a gene. CDR1 and CDR2 (germline): SGHTA, FQGNSA. The CDR3 runs 14 residues. The CDR3 DNA reads as TGTGCCAGCAGCTTCGGCGGGGGATACAATGAGCAGTTCTTC. Translated, it gives CASSFGGGYNEQFF.

This clonotype was found many times. The rearrangement links TRBV5-1 to TRBJ2-7, with D possibly being TRBD1 (6 bases). Germline lookup yields CDR1 SGHRS and CDR2 YFSETQ. V was pared by 1 base and J by 2 bases, with 13 bases between. The CDR3 is 15 amino acids. This chain's CDR3 is CASSLLAGTTYEQYF. CDR3 DNA: TGCGCCAGCAGCTTGCTTGCAGGGACAACCTACGAGCAGTACTTC.

This clonotype was counted many times. This sequence joins TRBV27 and TRBJ1-4; 10 bases are shared with TRBD1. Looked up from germline, CDR1 is MNHEY and CDR2 is SMNVEV (reference sequence). The CDR3 sequence is 15 residues long. Losses at the gene ends were 5 bases for V and 8 bases for J; bases not matched to a gene: 8. CDR3 in amino acids: CASSLDRGRREKLFF. The CDR3 DNA follows: TGTGCCAGCAGTCTCGACAGGGGGCGGAGGGAAAAACTGTTTTTT.

This clonotype was recorded at least ten times. The V and J genes are TRBV12-3 or TRBV12-4 and TRBJ2-3, with 14 bases lining up with TRBD2. This CDR3 has 17 amino acids. With 5 bases clipped from V and 4 bases from J, the junction kept 8 bases outside the gene matches. In DNA, the CDR3 is TGTGCCAGCAGTCCCCGACTAGCGGGGGGGCCGTCAGATACGCAGTATTTT. Amino acid sequence: CASSPRLAGGPSDTQYF.